This entry features one TCR beta chain sequence. The antigen remains unidentified. This record comes from a study of OX40 agonist ivuxolimab in advanced cancers. Overall study context: Patients were dosed with the agonistic anti-OX40 (CD134) antibody ivuxolimab.

Sequencing was performed with immunoSEQ multiplex PCR; in TCRdb, only in-frame clones are kept and a portion is missing. The table has some 41,000 clones, about 90% seen once. Study conclusions and caveats: At doses 0.1 to 3.0 mg/kg, CD4+ and CD8+ clones expanded.

This specimen consisted of CD4+ or CD8+ T cells sorted from blood, obtained in a trial of the OX40 agonist ivuxolimab. The TCR originated in an adult with an advanced solid tumor such as melanoma, head and neck, liver or kidney cancer.

The CDR3 DNA is TGTGCCAGCAGTTTTGAAGCGGGAGAGACCCAGTACTTC. Translation gives CASSFEAGETQYF. The rearrangement joins TRBV6-1 to TRBJ2-5; D is perhaps TRBD2 (6 bases). Germline assignment: CDR1 MNHNS and CDR2 SASEGT. Trimming took 5 bases from V and 4 from J, leaving 11 bases between them. The CDR3 runs 13 residues.